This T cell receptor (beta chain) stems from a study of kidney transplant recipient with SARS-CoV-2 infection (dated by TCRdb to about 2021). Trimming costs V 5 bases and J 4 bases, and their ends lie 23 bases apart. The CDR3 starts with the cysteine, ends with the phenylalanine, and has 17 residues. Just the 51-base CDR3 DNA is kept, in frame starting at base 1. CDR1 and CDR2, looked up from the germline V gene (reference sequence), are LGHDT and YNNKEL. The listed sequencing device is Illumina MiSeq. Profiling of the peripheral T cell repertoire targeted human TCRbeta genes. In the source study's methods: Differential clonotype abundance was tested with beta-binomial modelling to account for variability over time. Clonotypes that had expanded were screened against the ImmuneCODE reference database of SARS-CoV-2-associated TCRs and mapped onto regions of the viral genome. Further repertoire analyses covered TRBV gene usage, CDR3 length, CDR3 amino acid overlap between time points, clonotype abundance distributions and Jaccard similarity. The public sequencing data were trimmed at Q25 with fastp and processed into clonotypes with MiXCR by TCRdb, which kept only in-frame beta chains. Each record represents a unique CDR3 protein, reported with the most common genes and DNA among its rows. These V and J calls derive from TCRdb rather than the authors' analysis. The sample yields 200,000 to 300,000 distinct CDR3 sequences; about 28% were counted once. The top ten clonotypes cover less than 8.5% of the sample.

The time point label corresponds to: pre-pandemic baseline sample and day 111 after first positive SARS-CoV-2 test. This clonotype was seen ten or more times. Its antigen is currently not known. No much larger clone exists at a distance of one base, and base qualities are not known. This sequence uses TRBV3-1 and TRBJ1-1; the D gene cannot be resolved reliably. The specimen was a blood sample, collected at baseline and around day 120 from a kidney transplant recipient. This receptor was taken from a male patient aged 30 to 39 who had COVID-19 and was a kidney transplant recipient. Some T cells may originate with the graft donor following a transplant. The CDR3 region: CASSALRPISIRTEAFF. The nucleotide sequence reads TGTGCCAGCAGCGCTTTACGTCCCATTTCAATTCGCACTGAAGCTTTCTTT.